This T cell receptor (beta chain) originates from a study of neurological immune-mediated disorders. Study observations and caveats: A possible signature was seen in one related-CDR3 cluster, into which phylogenetic grouping placed the repertoires of 18 of 34 multiple sclerosis patients. Whereas HTLV-1-associated myelopathy showed the most TCR clonal expansion, multiple sclerosis showed the least, with levels below those of healthy controls.

The table lists this clonotype with a few counts. Its cognate antigen is unknown. This CDR3 spans 13 amino acids. Trimming left V 4 bases short and J 8 bases short, with 14 bases between. Germline V gives CDR1 MRHNA, CDR2 SNTAGT. The cDNA was produced through 5'RACE with 10-nucleotide random UMIs. TCRdb called the 5' RACE reads again in MiXCR, with one record for every CDR3 protein. The sample contains 50,000 or so distinct CDR3 sequences, approximately 3.8% of which appear only once. Unsorted libraries were generated from 2 million PBMCs held at -80 degrees C. The chain is built from TRBV6-4 and TRBJ1-2, with D tentatively TRBD1 (5 bases). The source is a man aged 25-45 years with multiple sclerosis. What was sequenced was PBMCs. The CDR3 DNA reads as TGTGCCAGCAGTGTTTCCGGGACCGGAGGCTACACCTTC. This encodes CASSVSGTGGYTF.